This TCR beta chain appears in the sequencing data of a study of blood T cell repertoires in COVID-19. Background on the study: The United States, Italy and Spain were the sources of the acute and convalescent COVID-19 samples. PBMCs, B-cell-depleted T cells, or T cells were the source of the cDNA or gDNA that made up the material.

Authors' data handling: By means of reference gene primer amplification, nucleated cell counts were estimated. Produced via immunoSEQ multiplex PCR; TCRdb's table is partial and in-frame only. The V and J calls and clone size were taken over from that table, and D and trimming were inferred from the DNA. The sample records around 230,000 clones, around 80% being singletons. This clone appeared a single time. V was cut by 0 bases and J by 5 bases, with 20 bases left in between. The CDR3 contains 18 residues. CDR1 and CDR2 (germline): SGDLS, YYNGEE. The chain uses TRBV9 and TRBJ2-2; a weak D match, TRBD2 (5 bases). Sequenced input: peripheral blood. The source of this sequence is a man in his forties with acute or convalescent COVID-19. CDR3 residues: CASSVASSASRSTGELFF. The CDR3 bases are TGTGCCAGCAGCGTAGCCTCGTCGGCTAGCCGCAGTACCGGGGAGCTGTTTTTT.